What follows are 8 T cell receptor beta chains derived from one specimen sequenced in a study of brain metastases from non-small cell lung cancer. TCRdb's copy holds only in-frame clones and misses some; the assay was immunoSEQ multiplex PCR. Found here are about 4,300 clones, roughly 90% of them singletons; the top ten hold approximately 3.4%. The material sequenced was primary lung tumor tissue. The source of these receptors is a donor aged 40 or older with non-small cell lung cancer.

The CDR3 sequence is CASSFTGTLVGQFF. The CDR3 DNA is TGTGCCAGCAGCTTCACCGGGACTTTAGTAGGGCAGTTCTTC. J is TRBJ2-1 and V is TRBV11-3; D perhaps matches TRBD2 (6 bases). Germline loops: CDR1 SGHNT, CDR2 YENEEA. Trimming removed 3 bases at V and 12 bases at J, with 18 bases between. There are 14 residues in the CDR3.

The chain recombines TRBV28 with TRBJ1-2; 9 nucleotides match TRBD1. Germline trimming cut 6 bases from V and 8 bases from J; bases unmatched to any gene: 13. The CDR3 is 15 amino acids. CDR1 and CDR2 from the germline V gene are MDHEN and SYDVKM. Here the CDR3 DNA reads TGTGCCAGCAGAATAACCGGGACAGGGTATTGGGGCTACACCTTC. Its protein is CASRITGTGYWGYTF.

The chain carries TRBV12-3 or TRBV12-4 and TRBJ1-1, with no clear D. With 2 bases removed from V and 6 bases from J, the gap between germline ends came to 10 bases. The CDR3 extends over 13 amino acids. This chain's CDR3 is CASSLKIYAEAFF. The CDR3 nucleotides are TGTGCCAGCAGTTTAAAAATCTACGCTGAAGCTTTCTTT.

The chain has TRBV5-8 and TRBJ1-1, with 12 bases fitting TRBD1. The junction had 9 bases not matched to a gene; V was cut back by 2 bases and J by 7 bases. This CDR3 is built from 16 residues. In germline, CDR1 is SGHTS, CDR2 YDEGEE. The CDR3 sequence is CASSLGTGGIYIEAFF. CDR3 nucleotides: TGTGCCAGCAGCTTAGGGACAGGGGGCATCTACATTGAAGCTTTCTTT. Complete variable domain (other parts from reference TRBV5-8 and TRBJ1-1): EAGVTQSPTHLIKTRGQQATLRCSPISGHTSVYWYQQALGLGLQFLLWYDEGEERNRGNFPPRFSGRQFPNYSSELNVNALELEDSALYLCASSLGTGGIYIEAFFGQGTRLTVV.

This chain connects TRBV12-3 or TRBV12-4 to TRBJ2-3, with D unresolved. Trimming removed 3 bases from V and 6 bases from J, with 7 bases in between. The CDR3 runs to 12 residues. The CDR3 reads CASSFLADTQYF. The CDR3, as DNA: TGTGCCAGCAGTTTTTTGGCGGATACGCAGTATTTT.

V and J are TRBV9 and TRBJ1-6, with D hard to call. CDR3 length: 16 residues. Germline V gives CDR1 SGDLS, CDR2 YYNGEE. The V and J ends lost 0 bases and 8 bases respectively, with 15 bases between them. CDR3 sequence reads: CASSVGAARSDSPLHF. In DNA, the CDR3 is TGTGCCAGCAGCGTAGGGGCAGCCCGATCAGATTCACCCCTCCACTTT. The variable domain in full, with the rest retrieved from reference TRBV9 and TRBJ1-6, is DSGVTQTPKHLITATGQRVTLRCSPRSGDLSVYWYQQSLDQGLQFLIQYYNGEERAKGNILERFSAQQFPDLHSELNLSSLELGDSALYFCASSVGAARSDSPLHFGNGTRLTVT.

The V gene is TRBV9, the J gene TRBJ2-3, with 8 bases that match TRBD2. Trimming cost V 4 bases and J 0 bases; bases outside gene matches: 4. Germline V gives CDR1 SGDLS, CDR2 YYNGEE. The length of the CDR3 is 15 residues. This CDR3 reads CASSRSGASTDTQYF. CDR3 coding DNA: TGTGCCAGCAGCCGTAGCGGGGCCAGCACAGATACGCAGTATTTT.

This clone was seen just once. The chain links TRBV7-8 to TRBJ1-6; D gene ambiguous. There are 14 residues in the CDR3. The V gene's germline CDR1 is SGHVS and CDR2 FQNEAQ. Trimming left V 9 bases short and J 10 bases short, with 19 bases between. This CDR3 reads CASSPETVKSPLHF. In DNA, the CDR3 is TGTGCCAGTAGCCCGGAGACTGTGAAATCACCCCTCCACTTT.